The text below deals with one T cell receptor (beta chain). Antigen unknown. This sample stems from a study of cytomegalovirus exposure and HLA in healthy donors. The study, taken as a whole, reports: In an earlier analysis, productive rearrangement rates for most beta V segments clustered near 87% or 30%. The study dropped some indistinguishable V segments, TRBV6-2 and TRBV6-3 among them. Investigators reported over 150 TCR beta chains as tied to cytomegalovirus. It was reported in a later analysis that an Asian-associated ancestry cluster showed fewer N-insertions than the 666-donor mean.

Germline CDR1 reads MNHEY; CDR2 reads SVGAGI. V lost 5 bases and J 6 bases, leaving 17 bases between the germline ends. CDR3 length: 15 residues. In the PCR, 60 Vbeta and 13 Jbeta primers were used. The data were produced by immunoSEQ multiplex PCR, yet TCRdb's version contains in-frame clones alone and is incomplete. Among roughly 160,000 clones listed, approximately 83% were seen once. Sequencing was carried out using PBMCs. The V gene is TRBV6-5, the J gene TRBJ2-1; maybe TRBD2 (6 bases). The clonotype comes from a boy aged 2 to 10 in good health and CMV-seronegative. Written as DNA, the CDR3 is TGTGCCAGCAGTCCCCACGCGGGACGGCCCAATGAGCAGTTCTTC. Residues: CASSPHAGRPNEQFF.